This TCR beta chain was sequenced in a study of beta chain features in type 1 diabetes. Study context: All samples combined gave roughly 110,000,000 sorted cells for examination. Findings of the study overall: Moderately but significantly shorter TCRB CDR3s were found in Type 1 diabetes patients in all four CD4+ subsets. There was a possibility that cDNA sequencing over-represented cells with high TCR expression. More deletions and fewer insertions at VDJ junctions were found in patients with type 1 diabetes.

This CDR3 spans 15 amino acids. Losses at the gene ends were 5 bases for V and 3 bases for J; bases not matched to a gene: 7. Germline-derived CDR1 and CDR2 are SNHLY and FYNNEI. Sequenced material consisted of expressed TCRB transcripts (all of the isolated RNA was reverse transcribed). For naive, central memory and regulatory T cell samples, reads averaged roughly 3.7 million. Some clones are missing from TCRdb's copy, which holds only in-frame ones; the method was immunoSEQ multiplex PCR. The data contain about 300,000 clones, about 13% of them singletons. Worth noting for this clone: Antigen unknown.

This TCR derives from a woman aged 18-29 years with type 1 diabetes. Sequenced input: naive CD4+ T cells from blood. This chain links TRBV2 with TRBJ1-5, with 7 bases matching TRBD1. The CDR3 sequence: CASSSQGSTNQPQHF. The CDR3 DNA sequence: TGTGCCAGCAGTTCACAGGGGTCTACCAATCAGCCCCAGCATTTT.